The T cell receptor (beta chain) under discussion was sequenced for a study of read filtering for tumor transcriptome and immune sequencing. Study overall: IR-seq gave about 3.5 to 10.27 million TCR reads per sample; RNA-seq gave about 80 to 1273.

Molecular barcoded adaptors covering alpha/delta and beta/gamma chains were used on 400 to 450 ng RNA. TCRdb re-called the reads through MiXCR, storing one row per CDR3 protein. The data contain around 130,000 distinct CDR3 sequences, about an eighth of them seen just once; the ten biggest clones take up approximately 11%. CDR1 is SGHTA, CDR2 FQGNSA, per germline. The CDR3 consists of 15 residues. The germline V and J ends were trimmed by 1 base and 1 base, with 8 bases remaining between them. Ten or more counts support this clonotype. The chain recombines TRBV7-2 with TRBJ1-5; D unclear. Input material: a population of CD138-negative cells sorted from bone marrow. The TCR was taken from a donor over 35 with multiple myeloma. The CDR3 DNA follows: TGTGCCAGCAGCTTAGGTCCAGCCAGCAATCAGCCCCAGCATTTT. Its protein product is CASSLGPASNQPQHF.